This T cell receptor (beta chain) was profiled in a study of blood T cells in healthy people across ages. Findings of the study overall: Per-million-T-cell TCR beta diversity fell roughly linearly with age.

On this clonotype: Its antigen remains unidentified.

Then a second PCR, running roughly 7 to 12 cycles, was carried out with a sample-barcoded 5' primer and a J-beta primer mix. TCRdb re-called the 5' RACE reads with MiXCR, one entry per CDR3 protein. The sample shows about 780,000 distinct CDR3 sequences, 35% to 60% of them seen only once. CDR3 length: 12 amino acids. V lost 6 bases and J lost 6, with 10 bases in between. This TCR derives from a man of 80 years or more in good health. The V and J genes are TRBV12-3 or TRBV12-4 and TRBJ2-3; D assignment may be TRBD1 or TRBD2 (5 bases each). Sequencing input: blood. The CDR3 region has the DNA TGTGCCAGCAGAATGGGGACGGATACGCAGTATTTT. It translates to CASRMGTDTQYF.